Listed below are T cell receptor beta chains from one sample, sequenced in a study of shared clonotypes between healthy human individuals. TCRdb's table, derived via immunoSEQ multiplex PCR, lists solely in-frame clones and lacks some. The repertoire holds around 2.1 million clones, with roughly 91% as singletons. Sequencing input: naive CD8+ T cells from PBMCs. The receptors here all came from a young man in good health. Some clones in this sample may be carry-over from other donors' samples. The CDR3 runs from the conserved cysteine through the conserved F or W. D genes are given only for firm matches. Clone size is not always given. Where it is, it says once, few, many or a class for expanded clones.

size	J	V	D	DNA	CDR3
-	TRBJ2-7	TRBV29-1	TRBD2	TGCAGCATCGTTGAAAGCGGGACCCCCACCTACGAGCAGTACTTC	CSIVESGTPTYEQYF
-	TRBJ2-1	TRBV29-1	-	TGCAGCGCCCTGAACGGAGGCCGAGGAGAGCAGTTCTTC	CSALNGGRGEQFF
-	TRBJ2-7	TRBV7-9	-	TGTGCCAGCAGCTTAGCCGATTGGGACGAGCAGTACTTC	CASSLADWDEQYF
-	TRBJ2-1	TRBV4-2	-	TGTGCCAGCAGCCAAGGTCTGGACTCCTACAATGAGCAGTTCTTC	CASSQGLDSYNEQFF
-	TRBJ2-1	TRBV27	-	TGTGCCAGCAGTTGGGGGGGGCCTTACAATGAGCAGTTCTTC	CASSWGGPYNEQFF
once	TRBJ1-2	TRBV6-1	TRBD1	TGTGCCAGCGGGATGGGACAGGGGAACTATGGCTACACCTTC	CASGMGQGNYGYTF
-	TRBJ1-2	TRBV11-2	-	TGTGCCAGCAGCCCTAGTCAGGGTTTCACCTATGGCTACACCTTC	CASSPSQGFTYGYTF
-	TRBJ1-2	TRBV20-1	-	TGCAGTGCTAGAGATGAGGCAGACCAGACCTTC	CSARDEADQTF
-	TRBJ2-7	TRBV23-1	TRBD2	TGCGCCAGCTCTGCCGCGGGAGGGATTTACGAGCAGTACTTC	CASSAAGGIYEQYF
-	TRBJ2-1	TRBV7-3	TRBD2	TGTGCCAGCAGCTTAACGGTCAAACTAGCGGGAAGCAATGAGCAGTTCTTC	CASSLTVKLAGSNEQFF
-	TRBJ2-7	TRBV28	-	TGTGCCAGCAGTTACTTAAGAAACGAGCAGTACTTC	CASSYLRNEQYF
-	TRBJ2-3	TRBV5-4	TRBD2	TGTGCCAGCAGCTTCGGGAGGGATTCCACAGATACGCAGTATTTT	CASSFGRDSTDTQYF
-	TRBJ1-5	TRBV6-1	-	TGTGCCAGCAGTGAAGCGCTTCCAGGGGGCAATCAGCCCCAGCATTTT	CASSEALPGGNQPQHF
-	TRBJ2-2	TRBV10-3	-	TGTGCCACCCGGACCGACGCGAACACCGGGGAGCTGTTTTTT	CATRTDANTGELFF
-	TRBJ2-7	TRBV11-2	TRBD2	TGTGCCAGCAGCTTAGTTGGGGGAGGGCCTTACGAGCAGTACTTC	CASSLVGGGPYEQYF
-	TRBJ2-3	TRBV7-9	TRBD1	TGTGCCAGCAGCTTAAGGACGGGGACAGGGGGCCTCGCAGATACGCAGTATTTT	CASSLRTGTGGLADTQYF
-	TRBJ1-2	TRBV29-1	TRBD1	TGCAGCGTTGGAGGGACAGGGGAGGGCTATGGCTACACCTTC	CSVGGTGEGYGYTF
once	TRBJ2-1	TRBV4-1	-	TGCGCCAGCAGCCAAGATTGGGGGACTGAGCAGTTCTTC	CASSQDWGTEQFF
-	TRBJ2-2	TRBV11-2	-	TGTGCCACGGAACGGTGGCGGGACACCGGGGAGCTGTTTTTT	CATERWRDTGELFF
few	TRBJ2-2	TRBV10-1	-	TGCGCCAGCAGTGATTACAGACTGATTACAGGTTCCGGGGAGCTGTTTTTT	CASSDYRLITGSGELFF
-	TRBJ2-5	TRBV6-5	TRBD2	TGTGCCAGCAGTTACTCCGCGGGAGAGTGGGTAGAGACCCAGTACTTC	CASSYSAGEWVETQYF
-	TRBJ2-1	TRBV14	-	TGTGCCAGCAGCGCCGAGCGGGCACGATACAATGAGCAGTTCTTC	CASSAERARYNEQFF
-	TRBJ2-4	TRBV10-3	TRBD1	TGTGCCATCAGTGAGCGACAGGGTGAAAACATTCAGTACTTC	CAISERQGENIQYF
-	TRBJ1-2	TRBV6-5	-	TGTGCCAGCAGTTACTCTGGGAATGGCTACACCTTC	CASSYSGNGYTF
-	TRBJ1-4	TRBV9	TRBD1	TGTGCCAGCAGCGACCCCCTTCGGGACAGCGAGGGTGCAACTAATGAAAAACTGTTTTTT	CASSDPLRDSEGATNEKLFF
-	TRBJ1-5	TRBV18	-	TGTGCCAGCTCACCGGAGGAGTTTCGAGGGCAGCCCCAGCATTTT	CASSPEEFRGQPQHF
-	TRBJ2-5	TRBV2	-	TGTGCCAGCAGTGAAAACGGACACCGAATAGAGACCCAGTACTTC	CASSENGHRIETQYF
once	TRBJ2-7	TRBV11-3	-	TGTGCCAGCAGCTTACCAAGACAGATTCACTCCTACGAGCAGTACTTC	CASSLPRQIHSYEQYF
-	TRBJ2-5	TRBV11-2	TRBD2	TGTGCCAGCACCCCGGGGCTTCGGACTAGCGGCGGGGAGTACTTC	CASTPGLRTSGGEYF
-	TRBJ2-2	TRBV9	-	TGTGCCAGCAGCGTAGTGGGGACGGGGCCCCGGGAGCTGTTTTTT	CASSVVGTGPRELFF
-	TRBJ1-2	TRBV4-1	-	TGCGCCAGCAGCCCCTTAGTGGGGGCCGATGGCTACACCTTC	CASSPLVGADGYTF
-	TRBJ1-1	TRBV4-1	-	TGCGCCAGCAGCCAGGGGAACACTGAAGCTTTCTTT	CASSQGNTEAFF
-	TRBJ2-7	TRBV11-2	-	TGTGCCAGCAGCCCATGGACTCCCCAGAGCTCCTACGAGCAGTACTTC	CASSPWTPQSSYEQYF
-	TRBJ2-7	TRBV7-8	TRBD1	TGTGCCAGCAGCTCACAGGGGGCAACTAGCGAGCAGTACTTC	CASSSQGATSEQYF
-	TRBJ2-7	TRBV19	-	TGTGCCACTTTTGACCCAGGGGCCTACGAGCAGTACTTC	CATFDPGAYEQYF
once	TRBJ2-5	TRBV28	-	TGTGCCAGCAGTTCCGCCCGAGAGACCCAGTACTTC	CASSSARETQYF
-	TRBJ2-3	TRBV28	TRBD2	TGTGCCAGCAGTTCGGGACTAGCGGGATTCGCCGATACGCAGTATTTT	CASSSGLAGFADTQYF
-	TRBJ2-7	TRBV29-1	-	TGCAGCGTTTGGTTCCTCAACGAGCAGTACTTC	CSVWFLNEQYF
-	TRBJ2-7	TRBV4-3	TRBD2	TGCGCCAGCAGCCAAAGTGGGAGGGCCTTCGAGCAGTACTTC	CASSQSGRAFEQYF
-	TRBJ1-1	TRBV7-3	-	TGTGCCAGCAGTCCGGGGAGGTCGGCTGAAGCTTTCTTT	CASSPGRSAEAFF
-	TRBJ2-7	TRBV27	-	TGTGCCAGCGCCGATAGCAACCACAGGGACGAGCAGTACTTC	CASADSNHRDEQYF
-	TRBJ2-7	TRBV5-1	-	TGCGCCAGCAGCTTCGGCGAGAGCTACGAGCAGTACTTC	CASSFGESYEQYF
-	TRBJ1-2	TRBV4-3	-	TGCGCCAGCTCCGGACACAACGGGGGGTATGGCTACACCTTC	CASSGHNGGYGYTF
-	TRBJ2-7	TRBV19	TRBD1	TGTGCCAGTAGTACGTTGGACAGGACCAGCTCCTACGAGCAGTACTTC	CASSTLDRTSSYEQYF
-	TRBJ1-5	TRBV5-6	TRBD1	TGTGCCAGCAGCGAACAGGGGGGACAGCCCCAGCATTTT	CASSEQGGQPQHF
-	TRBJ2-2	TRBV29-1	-	TGCAGCGTTGAAGCGCGGACCGGGGAGCTGTTTTTT	CSVEARTGELFF
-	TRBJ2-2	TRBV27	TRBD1	TGTGCCAGCAGTCACGGGACAGGGGGCACCGGGGAGCTGTTTTTT	CASSHGTGGTGELFF
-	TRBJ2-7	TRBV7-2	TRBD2	TGTGCCAGCAGCTCCGGGACTACCACGTCGGGCGAGCAGTACTTC	CASSSGTTTSGEQYF
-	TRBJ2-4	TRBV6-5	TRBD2	TGTGCCAGCAGTCCGATAGCGGGAGGGGGGGGCATTCAGTACTTC	CASSPIAGGGGIQYF
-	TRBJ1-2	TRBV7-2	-	TGTGCCAGCAGCTCAAGGGAGGGGCCATATGGCTACACCTTC	CASSSREGPYGYTF